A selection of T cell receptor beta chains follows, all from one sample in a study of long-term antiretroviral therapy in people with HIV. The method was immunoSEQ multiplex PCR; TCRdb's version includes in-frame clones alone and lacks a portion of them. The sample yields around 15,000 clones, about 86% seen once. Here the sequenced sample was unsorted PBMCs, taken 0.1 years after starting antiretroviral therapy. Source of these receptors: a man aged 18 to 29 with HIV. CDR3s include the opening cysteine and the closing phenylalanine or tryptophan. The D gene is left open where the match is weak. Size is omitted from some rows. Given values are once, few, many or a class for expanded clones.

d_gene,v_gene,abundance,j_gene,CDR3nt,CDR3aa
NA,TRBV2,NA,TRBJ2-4,TGTGCCAGCAGTGAAAGACCCCCAGATCTTCTAGCCAAAAACATTCAGTACTTC,CASSERPPDLLAKNIQYF
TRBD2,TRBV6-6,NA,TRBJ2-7,TGTGCCAGCAGGTCCAATAGCGGGAGTACCGAGCAGTACTTC,CASRSNSGSTEQYF
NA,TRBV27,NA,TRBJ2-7,TGTGCCAGCAGCCGGGGGGCCGTTGTGGACGAGCAGTACTTC,CASSRGAVVDEQYF
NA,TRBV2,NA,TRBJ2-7,TGTGCCAGCATTCCAGAAGGACAGACCTACGAGCAGTACTTC,CASIPEGQTYEQYF
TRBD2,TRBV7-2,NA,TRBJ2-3,TGTGCCAGCAGCTCTTTAGCGGGAGGCACAGATACGCAGTATTTT,CASSSLAGGTDTQYF
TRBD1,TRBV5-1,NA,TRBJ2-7,TGCGCCAGCAGCCTTGACAGGGCTTCCTACGAGCAGTACTTC,CASSLDRASYEQYF
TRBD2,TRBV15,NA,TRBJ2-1,TGTGCCACCAGCAGCATCGGACTAGCGTACAATGAGCAGTTCTTC,CATSSIGLAYNEQFF
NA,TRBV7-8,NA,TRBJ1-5,TGTGCCAGCAGATCAGGCGAGAGCAATCAGCCCCAGCATTTT,CASRSGESNQPQHF
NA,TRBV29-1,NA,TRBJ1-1,TGCAGCGTTGAAGACCTCTTAACAGTGAACACTGAAGCTTTCTTT,CSVEDLLTVNTEAFF
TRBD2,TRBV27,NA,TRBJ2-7,TGTGCCAGCAGTTCCTTGGGACTAGCGGGAGAGAAATCCTACGAGCAGTACTTC,CASSSLGLAGEKSYEQYF
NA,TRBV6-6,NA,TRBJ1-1,TGTGCCAGCAGCCCCTTCCGGAACACTGAAGCTTTCTTT,CASSPFRNTEAFF
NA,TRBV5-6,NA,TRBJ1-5,TGTGCCAGCAGCTTGGAGAGGGATCAGCCCCAGCATTTT,CASSLERDQPQHF
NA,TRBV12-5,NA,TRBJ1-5,TGTGCTACGAATGGACTGAGCAATCAGCCCCAGCATTTT,CATNGLSNQPQHF
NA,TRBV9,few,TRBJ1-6,TGTGCCAGCAGCGTAGCTACCGGAAAAGATTCACCCCTCCACTTT,CASSVATGKDSPLHF
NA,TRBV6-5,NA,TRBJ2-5,TGTGCCAGCAGTTATGGAGGGGCCGTGACCCAGTACTTC,CASSYGGAVTQYF
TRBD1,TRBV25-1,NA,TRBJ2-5,TGTGCCAGCAGTGACAGGCCGAGGACAGGGCAAGAGACCCAGTACTTC,CASSDRPRTGQETQYF
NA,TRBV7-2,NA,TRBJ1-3,TGTGCCAGCAGCCCAGTGGCTGGAAACACCATATATTTT,CASSPVAGNTIYF
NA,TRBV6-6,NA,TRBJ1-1,TGTGCCAGCAGTGCCGACCTATCGATAAGCATGGCTTTCTTT,CASSADLSISMAFF
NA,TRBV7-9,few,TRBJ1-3,TGTGCCAGCAGCCAAGGGATCTCTGGAAACACCATATATTTT,CASSQGISGNTIYF
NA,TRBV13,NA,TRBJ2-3,TGTGCCAGCAGCTTAGGACTTGTGGGGTTTGATACGCAGTATTTT,CASSLGLVGFDTQYF
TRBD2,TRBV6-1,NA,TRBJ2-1,TGTGCCAGCAGTGAAGCTTTACCCGGGAGGTCCAAGCAGTTCTTC,CASSEALPGRSKQFF
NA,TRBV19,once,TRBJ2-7,TGTGCCAGTAGCCAACTCCGGGCCTCCTGGGACGAGCAGTACTTC,CASSQLRASWDEQYF
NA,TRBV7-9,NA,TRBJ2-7,TGTGCCAGCGGCCCCGGGTCATCCTACGAGCAGTACTTC,CASGPGSSYEQYF
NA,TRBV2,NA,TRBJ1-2,TGTGCCAGCAGTGAAACTGGATCGTATGGCTACACCTTC,CASSETGSYGYTF
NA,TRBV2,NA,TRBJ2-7,TGTGCCAGCAATCAGCTAGCCACCTACGAGCAGTACTTC,CASNQLATYEQYF
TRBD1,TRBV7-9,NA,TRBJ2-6,TGTGCCAGCCGAGGACAGGGAGGGGCCAACGTCCTGACTTTC,CASRGQGGANVLTF
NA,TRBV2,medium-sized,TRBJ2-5,TGTGCCAGCAGTGAAGGCGGGGGCGCCGGGGAGACCCAGTACTTC,CASSEGGGAGETQYF
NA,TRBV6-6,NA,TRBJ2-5,TGTGCCAGCAGTTACGATACGGGTAGAGAGACCCAGTACTTC,CASSYDTGRETQYF
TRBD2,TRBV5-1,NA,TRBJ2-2,TGCGCCAGCAGTTCCGGGACTAGAGACACCGGGGAGCTGTTTTTT,CASSSGTRDTGELFF
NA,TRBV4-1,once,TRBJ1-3,TGCGCCAGCAGCCAAGATCTAGGGGTCGGAAACACCATATATTTT,CASSQDLGVGNTIYF
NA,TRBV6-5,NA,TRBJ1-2,TGTGCCATTACTCCAGGGGACTATGGCTACACCTTC,CAITPGDYGYTF
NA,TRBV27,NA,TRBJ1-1,TGTGCCAGCAGTTTATCTCTGGGACGGATGAACACTGAAGCTTTCTTT,CASSLSLGRMNTEAFF
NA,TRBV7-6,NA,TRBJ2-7,TGTGCCAGCAGCTTAGCAAGCGACAGCTCCTACGAGCAGTACTTC,CASSLASDSSYEQYF
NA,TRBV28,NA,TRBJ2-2,TGTGCCAGCAGTCTAAACACCGGGGAGCTGTTTTTT,CASSLNTGELFF
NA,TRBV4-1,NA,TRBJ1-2,TGCGCCAGCAGCCAAGAAAGGGTGGGTGGCTACACCTTC,CASSQERVGGYTF
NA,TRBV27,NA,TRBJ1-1,TGTGCCAGCAGTTCCGGCCTGGGACGGACGTTCTTT,CASSSGLGRTFF
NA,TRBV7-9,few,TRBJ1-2,TGTGCCAGCAGCTTAGGGCTTGGCTACACCTTC,CASSLGLGYTF
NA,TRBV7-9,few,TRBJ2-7,TGTGCCAGCAGCGGCCAGCGTGGCTGGAAATACTTC,CASSGQRGWKYF
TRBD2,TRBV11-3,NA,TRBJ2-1,TGTGCCAGCAGCCCTACGTGGCGGGAGCGGAGTGAGCAGTTCTTC,CASSPTWRERSEQFF
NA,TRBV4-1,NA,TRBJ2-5,TGCGCCAGCAGCCAAGTTGGCAACAACGGTTTAAAGACCCAGTACTTC,CASSQVGNNGLKTQYF
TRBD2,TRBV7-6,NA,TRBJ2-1,TGTGCCAGCAGCTTACCGATTGGGACTAGCGGGACCAATGAGCAGTTCTTC,CASSLPIGTSGTNEQFF
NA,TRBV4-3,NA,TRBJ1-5,TGCGCCAGCAGCCAAGATCTGGAACATCAGCCCCAGCATTTT,CASSQDLEHQPQHF
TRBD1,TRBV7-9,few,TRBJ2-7,TGTGCCAGCAGCCGGGACAGCTCCTACGAGCAGTACTTC,CASSRDSSYEQYF
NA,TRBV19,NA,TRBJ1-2,TGTGCCACCTTTGGGAGCGACTATGGCTACACCTTC,CATFGSDYGYTF
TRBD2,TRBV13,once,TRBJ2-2,TGTGCCAGCAGCGTGCTGCTAGCGGGAGGGACCACCGGGGAGCTGTTTTTT,CASSVLLAGGTTGELFF
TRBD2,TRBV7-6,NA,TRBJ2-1,TGTGCCAGCAGCTTAACTAGCGGAGATTTGAGTGAGCAGTTCTTC,CASSLTSGDLSEQFF
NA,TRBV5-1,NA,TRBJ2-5,TGCGCCAGCAGCCCCTTTGTCCAGGCGGGAGAGACCCAGTACTTC,CASSPFVQAGETQYF
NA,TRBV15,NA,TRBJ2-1,TGTGCCACCAGCAGCGACTGGGGGCTCGCCGATGAGCAGTTCTTC,CATSSDWGLADEQFF
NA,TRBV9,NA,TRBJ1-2,TGTGCCAGCAGCACTCACCTACACGGAAACTATGGCTACACCTTC,CASSTHLHGNYGYTF
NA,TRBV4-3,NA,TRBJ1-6,TGCGCCAGCAGCCAAGGGTACAGGGAACCACCCCTCCACTTT,CASSQGYREPPLHF
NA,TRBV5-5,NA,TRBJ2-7,TGTGCCAGCAGCTTGTCAGGGGTCGAGCAGTACTTC,CASSLSGVEQYF
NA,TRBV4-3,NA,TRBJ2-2,TGCGCCAGCAGCCAAGAAATTATACCGGGCGCCGGGGAGCTGTTTTTT,CASSQEIIPGAGELFF
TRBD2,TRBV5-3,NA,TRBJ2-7,TGTGCCAGAAGCGGCCCCACTAGCGGGAGTTCTTACGAGCAGTACTTC,CARSGPTSGSSYEQYF
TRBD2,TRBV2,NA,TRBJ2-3,TGTGCCAGCAGTTTACTAGCGGGGGGGTCGAGCACAGATACGCAGTATTTT,CASSLLAGGSSTDTQYF
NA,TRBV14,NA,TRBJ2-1,TGTGCCAGCAGCCCGTACGGGTTTGAGCAGTTCTTC,CASSPYGFEQFF